A selection of T cell receptor beta chains follows, all from one sample in a study of long-term antiretroviral therapy in people with HIV. The protocol was immunoSEQ multiplex PCR, while the TCRdb copy is restricted to in-frame clones and leaves out a portion. The profile covers over 35,000 clones, with roughly 93% appearing a single time and 2% to 2.5% taken by the ten largest. The sample in question was unsorted PBMCs, obtained around 9 years after starting antiretroviral therapy. The receptors were gathered from a man aged 25-40 years with HIV. The CDR3 runs from the conserved cysteine through the conserved F or W. D genes are given only for firm matches. Size is stated for part of the rows, as once, few or many counts, or as a class when the clone is expanded.

V gene	D gene	J gene	clone size	CDR3 DNA	CDR3 protein
TRBV15	NA	TRBJ1-3	NA	TGTGCCACCAGCAAAGTAAGGGCGGCCATATATTTT	CATSKVRAAIYF
TRBV4-1	TRBD1	TRBJ2-7	NA	TGCGCCAGCAGCCACGGACAGGGTGTCTCCTACGAGCAGTACTTC	CASSHGQGVSYEQYF
TRBV5-1	NA	TRBJ1-1	NA	TGCGCCAGCAGCTTGGGAGCCACTACAAACACTGAAGCTTTCTTT	CASSLGATTNTEAFF
TRBV6-5	NA	TRBJ1-6	NA	TGTGCCAGCAGTTACGGGGGGGTTAATTCACCCCTCCACTTT	CASSYGGVNSPLHF
TRBV6-1	TRBD1	TRBJ1-1	NA	TGTGCCAGCAGAGGCCCGAACAGGGGTAAGACTGAAGCTTTCTTT	CASRGPNRGKTEAFF
TRBV27	TRBD2	TRBJ2-2	NA	TGTGCCAGCAGTTTTAGCGGGGCGACCGGGGAGCTGTTTTTT	CASSFSGATGELFF
TRBV7-2	NA	TRBJ2-3	NA	TGTGCCAGCAGCTTAGCAATAGCGTCAGTAGATACGCAGTATTTT	CASSLAIASVDTQYF
TRBV6-4	TRBD2	TRBJ2-5	NA	TGTGCCAGCAGTGAAAGTAGCGGGGCCCAAGAGACCCAGTACTTC	CASSESSGAQETQYF
TRBV19	NA	TRBJ1-2	NA	TGTGCCAGTTCACCTTTACAGGGAGATTCTCGCTATGGCTACACCTTC	CASSPLQGDSRYGYTF
TRBV7-8	TRBD1	TRBJ1-1	once	TGTGCCAGCAGCGCAACAGGGGCGAACACTGAAGCTTTCTTT	CASSATGANTEAFF
TRBV6-1	NA	TRBJ1-2	NA	TGTGCCAGCAGTGAAGGGACAGTTGAAAACTATGGCTACACCTTC	CASSEGTVENYGYTF
TRBV9	TRBD2	TRBJ2-7	NA	TGTGCCAGCAGCTCCCCTAGCGGGGGGGTACCCTACGAGCAGTACTTC	CASSSPSGGVPYEQYF
TRBV15	TRBD1	TRBJ1-4	NA	TGTGCCACCAGCAGAACACAGGGGCTAAACGAAAAACTGTTTTTT	CATSRTQGLNEKLFF
TRBV4-2	NA	TRBJ1-4	NA	TGTGCCAGCAGCCAAGAAGGAGCGGAAAAACTGTTTTTT	CASSQEGAEKLFF
TRBV7-9	NA	TRBJ1-1	NA	TGTGCCAGCAGCCCTCCGAGCACTGAAGCTTTCTTT	CASSPPSTEAFF
TRBV19	NA	TRBJ2-5	NA	TGTGCCAGTAGTACACACTCGACGGGGGCTGGGACCCAGTACTTC	CASSTHSTGAGTQYF
TRBV7-3	TRBD1	TRBJ2-3	NA	TGTGCCAGCAGCTCGACAGGGACAATCACAGATACGCAGTATTTT	CASSSTGTITDTQYF
TRBV9	NA	TRBJ2-6	NA	TGTGCCAGCAGCGTAGGTGGGGTAGCCCACTCTGGGGCCAACGTCCTGACTTTC	CASSVGGVAHSGANVLTF
TRBV7-3	TRBD2	TRBJ2-3	NA	TGTGCCAGCAGCTTAACGGGGGGGACTAGCACAGATACGCAGTATTTT	CASSLTGGTSTDTQYF
TRBV5-6	NA	TRBJ1-1	NA	TGTGCCAGCAGCTTGGTCAGGTTGAACACTGAAGCTTTCTTT	CASSLVRLNTEAFF
TRBV27	NA	TRBJ2-6	NA	TGTGCCAGCAGTTTAGCTCCCCAGGGGACTGGGGCCAACGTCCTGACTTTC	CASSLAPQGTGANVLTF
TRBV6-6	TRBD1	TRBJ1-2	NA	TGTGCCAGCAGTCATGGGACAGGCTATGGCTACACCTTC	CASSHGTGYGYTF
TRBV6-1	NA	TRBJ2-5	NA	TGTGCCAGCAGTTTCGTGGGGAGGCAAGAGACCCAGTACTTC	CASSFVGRQETQYF
TRBV2	TRBD1	TRBJ1-3	NA	TGTGCCAGCAGGGAGACAGGGATCTCTGGAAACACCATATATTTT	CASRETGISGNTIYF
TRBV7-9	NA	TRBJ1-2	NA	TGTGCCAGCAGCTTAGGGGACTATGGCTACACCTTC	CASSLGDYGYTF
TRBV6-5	NA	TRBJ1-1	NA	TGTGCCAGCAGTTACCACAGGGCCGGTACTGAAGCTTTCTTT	CASSYHRAGTEAFF
TRBV10-1	TRBD1	TRBJ1-1	NA	TGCGCCAGCTCCAGGGGGCAAGACACTGAAGCTTTCTTT	CASSRGQDTEAFF
TRBV9	TRBD2	TRBJ2-3	NA	TGTGCCAGCAGCTCCTCGGCGGGGGGGGCAGATACGCAGTATTTT	CASSSSAGGADTQYF
TRBV18	NA	TRBJ2-7	NA	TGTGCCAGCTCACTTTCCGGGACATACTACGAGCAGTACTTC	CASSLSGTYYEQYF
TRBV18	NA	TRBJ1-4	NA	TGTGCCAGCTCACCACAGGAATCGATTCAAAATGAAAAACTGTTTTTT	CASSPQESIQNEKLFF
TRBV6-6	NA	TRBJ1-1	NA	TGTGCCAGCGGAACAGGAGGCACTGAAGCTTTCTTT	CASGTGGTEAFF
TRBV7-9	NA	TRBJ1-2	NA	TGTGCCAGCTCGCGGGGCAACTATGGCTACACCTTC	CASSRGNYGYTF
TRBV7-9	NA	TRBJ1-5	NA	TGTGCCAGCAGCCTATACAATCAGCCCCAGCATTTT	CASSLYNQPQHF
TRBV7-9	NA	TRBJ2-3	NA	TGTGCCAGCAGCCTCCTAGGAAGCACAGATACGCAGTATTTT	CASSLLGSTDTQYF
TRBV5-1	NA	TRBJ1-1	NA	TGCGCCAGCAGCCCGGGCCTGAACACTGAAGCTTTCTTT	CASSPGLNTEAFF
TRBV5-4	NA	TRBJ2-7	NA	TGTGCCAGCAGCCTAGGAGCCTACGAGCAGTACTTC	CASSLGAYEQYF
TRBV6-6	TRBD1	TRBJ2-2	NA	TGTGCCAGCAGTTTCCCGGGACAGACTAACACCGGGGAGCTGTTTTTT	CASSFPGQTNTGELFF
TRBV2	NA	TRBJ1-1	NA	TGTGCCAGCTATTACTGGGGGGGGCGAGCTTTCTTT	CASYYWGGRAFF
TRBV27	TRBD1	TRBJ1-1	once	TGTGCCAGCAGTCCGCAACAGGGGGTAAGAACTGAAGCTTTCTTT	CASSPQQGVRTEAFF
TRBV6-5	TRBD1	TRBJ1-6	once	TGTGCCAGTCACGACAGGGTTAATTCACCCCTCCACTTT	CASHDRVNSPLHF
TRBV11-2	NA	TRBJ2-7	few	TGTGCCAGCAGCTCCCTGGGACCTAGGGAGCAGTACTTC	CASSSLGPREQYF
TRBV5-6	TRBD1	TRBJ1-1	NA	TGTGCCAGCAGCCTGGGACAGGGGTTCTATGAGAACACTGAAGCTTTCTTT	CASSLGQGFYENTEAFF
TRBV19	NA	TRBJ2-2	once	TGTGCCACTACAGAACACGCGAACACCGGGGAGCTGTTTTTT	CATTEHANTGELFF
TRBV4-1	NA	TRBJ1-1	once	TGCGCCAGCAGCCAAGATGGGGCCATGAACACTGAAGCTTTCTTT	CASSQDGAMNTEAFF
TRBV2	NA	TRBJ2-6	NA	TGTGCCAGCAGTGGGGGGTACGGGGCCAACGTCCTGACTTTC	CASSGGYGANVLTF
TRBV9	NA	TRBJ1-6	NA	TGTGCCAGCTCGGGGTCGGCCTGGAGTTCACCCCTCCACTTT	CASSGSAWSSPLHF
TRBV6-1	NA	TRBJ2-2	NA	TGTGCCAGCAGTAAAGACCGACCTGGGAGCGGGGAGCTGTTTTTT	CASSKDRPGSGELFF
TRBV27	NA	TRBJ1-5	once	TGTGCCAGCGGCCCGAGCAATCAGCCCCAGCATTTT	CASGPSNQPQHF
TRBV19	NA	TRBJ1-1	NA	TGTGCCAGTAGTCGAAACAGGGACGCGAACACTGAAGCTTTCTTT	CASSRNRDANTEAFF
TRBV18	NA	TRBJ2-5	NA	TGTGCCAGCTCACCACTAGAACAAGAGACCCAGTACTTC	CASSPLEQETQYF